The clone carrying this T cell receptor (beta chain) showed up just a few times. Its antigen is not identified. J was trimmed by 5 bases and V by 3 bases; bases with no gene match: 5. Germline CDR1 reads MGHDK; CDR2 reads SYGVNS. The CDR3 consists of 14 residues. Sequenced by immunoSEQ multiplex PCR; TCRdb stores in-frame clones only, minus some. The repertoire consists of about 5,600 clones, with about 28% occurring once and the leading ten covering roughly 5.3%. The entry originates in a study of T cells in localized non-small cell lung cancer. Study results and caveats: The study detected a median about 50 of the top 100 tumor clones in adjacent lung.

This sequence originates from a female donor aged 60 or older with stage I lung adenocarcinoma. Sequencing was performed on lung tumor tissue, taken before any cancer treatment. The chain links TRBV25-1 to TRBJ2-5, with 8 bases fitting TRBD2. Here the CDR3 reads CASSEGVAGETQYF. CDR3 sequence (DNA): TGTGCCAGCAGTGAGGGGGTAGCGGGGGAGACCCAGTACTTC. Using reference TRBV25-1 and TRBJ2-5 for the parts outside the CDR3, the full variable domain is EADIYQTPRYLVIGTGKKITLECSQTMGHDKMYWYQQDPGMELHLIHYSYGVNSTEKGDLSSESTVSRIRTEHFPLTLESARPSHTSQYLCASSEGVAGETQYFGPGTRLLVL.